A single sample gave rise to the 21 T cell receptor beta chains below, sequenced in a study of T cells in Graves' hyperthyroidism and ophthalmopathy. Amplification targeted TCR beta CDR3 regions from RNA transcripts. RT-PCR in the first round (using the HTBI primer set) targeted the TCR CDR3. TCRdb called the multiplex PCR reads again in MiXCR, with one record for every CDR3 protein. The sample includes under 300,000 distinct CDR3 sequences, roughly 15% seen only once; the top ten take around 30%. The sequenced sample was blood. The receptors stem from a woman between 45 and 60 years old with Graves' hyperthyroidism that later progressed to Graves' ophthalmopathy.

Ten or more counts support this clonotype. The CDR3 nucleotides are TGTGCCAGCAGACTAGGCCCTGGGAGCGACGAGCAGTACTTC. Protein product: CASRLGPGSDEQYF. The chain joins TRBV13 to TRBJ2-7, with D possibly matching TRBD2 (5 bases). Looked up from germline, CDR1 is PRHDT and CDR2 is FYEKMQ (reference sequence). The CDR3 is made up of 14 amino acids. V gave up 6 bases and J gave up 5 bases, with 17 bases separating them.

This clonotype was counted many times. The V and J genes are TRBV20-1 and TRBJ2-1; D is undetermined. The CDR3 is made up of 12 amino acids. Trimming cost V 3 bases and J 7 bases, with 10 bases left between them. Germline-derived CDR1 and CDR2 are DFQATT and SNEGSKA (reference sequence). The CDR3 here is CSASSRKNEQFF. In nucleotides, the CDR3 is TGCAGTGCTAGCTCCAGGAAGAATGAGCAGTTCTTC.

J is TRBJ1-3 and V is TRBV12-3 or TRBV12-4, with a weak D call TRBD1 (5 bases). The CDR3 runs 17 residues. The germline V and J ends were trimmed by 4 bases and 0 bases, with 16 bases remaining between them. CDR3 amino acids: CASSWGDPRGSGNTIYF. DNA for the CDR3: TGTGCCAGCAGTTGGGGGGACCCTAGGGGCTCTGGAAACACCATATATTTT.

Many counts were recorded for this clonotype. The CDR3 DNA reads as TGCGCCAGCAGCTTGTTGGGGGGGCTGGGCAATCAGCCCCAGCATTTT. Encoded protein: CASSLLGGLGNQPQHF. The rearrangement links TRBV5-1 to TRBJ1-5, with TRBD1 as a possible D gene (6 bases). The V gene's germline CDR1 is SGHRS and CDR2 YFSETQ. V lost 1 base, J lost 2 bases, and 13 bases lay in between. CDR3 size: 16 residues.

This clonotype was seen ten or more times. V and J are TRBV18 and TRBJ2-7; TRBD1 or TRBD2 may be the D gene (6 bases each). This CDR3 is 16 amino acids long. With 3 bases removed from V and 0 bases from J, the gap between germline ends came to 15 bases. Germline lookup yields CDR1 KGHSH and CDR2 LQKENI. CDR3 DNA: TGTGCCAGCTCACCGGGGGCGGGAAAAAGCTCCTACGAGCAGTACTTC. Amino acid sequence: CASSPGAGKSSYEQYF.

This clonotype was detected many times. The chain combines TRBV7-2 with TRBJ2-1, with 7 bases matching TRBD2. The CDR3 totals 15 residues. Trimming at V came to 6 bases and at J to 0 bases, leaving 5 bases not matched to a gene. CDR1 is SGHTA, CDR2 FQGNSA, per germline. CDR3 nucleotide sequence: TGTGCCAGCAGTTCTCAGCGGGGCTCCTACAATGAGCAGTTCTTC. This codes for CASSSQRGSYNEQFF.

This clonotype has at least ten counts. The chain is built from TRBV27 and TRBJ2-1, with 10 positions matching TRBD2. Germline V gene lookup returns CDR1 MNHEY and CDR2 SMNVEV (reference sequence). The length of the CDR3 is 17 residues. J was trimmed by 0 bases and V by 2 bases; bases with no gene match: 4. Written as DNA, the CDR3 is TGTGCCAGCAGTTTAGGACTAGCGGCCAACTCCTACAATGAGCAGTTCTTC. Its translation is CASSLGLAANSYNEQFF.

This clonotype occurred many times. The V gene is TRBV2, the J gene TRBJ2-3, with D possibly TRBD1 on 5 matching bases. The CDR3 runs to 15 residues. Trimming took off 1 base at V and 3 bases at J, with 11 bases between the two ends. CDR1 is SNHLY, CDR2 FYNNEI, per germline. CDR3 region: CASSEEGLRTDTQYF. The CDR3 nucleotides read TGTGCCAGCAGTGAAGAGGGGCTAAGGACAGATACGCAGTATTTT.

This clonotype was seen many times. This sequence joins TRBV18 and TRBJ2-7; perhaps TRBD1 as D (6 bases). V dropped 2 bases and J dropped 3 bases, with 11 bases sitting between them. CDR3 size: 14 residues. Per germline, CDR1 KGHSH and CDR2 LQKENI. The CDR3 DNA sequence: TGTGCCAGCTCACCATCGGGACACCTCTACGAGCAGTACTTC. Translation: CASSPSGHLYEQYF.

In its sample, this clonotype was seen many times. The CDR3 here is CASSLWDGSNTGELFF. The DNA of the CDR3 is TGTGCCAGCAGCTTATGGGACGGTTCGAACACCGGGGAGCTGTTTTTT. V is TRBV11-2 and J is TRBJ2-2; the D gene could be TRBD1 or TRBD2 (5 bases each). CDR3 length: 16 amino acids. Trimming pared 2 bases from V and 0 bases from J, leaving 10 bases between. Germline CDR1 is SGHAT and CDR2 is FQNNGV.

This clonotype was seen at least ten times. The chain is built from TRBV7-6 and TRBJ2-3; D unresolved. Trimming removed 5 bases from V and 0 bases from J, with 12 bases in between. Germline CDR1 and CDR2: SGHVS and FNYEAQ. The CDR3 extends over 15 amino acids. This CDR3 reads CASSDPGWSTDTQYF. The CDR3 DNA follows: TGTGCCAGCAGCGATCCCGGTTGGAGCACAGATACGCAGTATTTT. Full variable domain (rest looked up from reference TRBV7-6 and TRBJ2-3): GAGVSQSPRYKVTKRGQDVALRCDPISGHVSLYWYRQALGQGPEFLTYFNYEAQQDKSGLPNDRFSAERPEGSISTLTIQRTEQRDSAMYRCASSDPGWSTDTQYFGPGTRLTVL.

The chain is built from TRBV27 and TRBJ2-1, with D possibly called TRBD1 or TRBD2 (5 bases each). The V end lost 5 bases, the J end lost 9 bases, and 8 bases lay between the germline ends. Germline V gene lookup returns CDR1 MNHEY and CDR2 SMNVEV (reference sequence). This CDR3 has 11 amino acids. In DNA form, the CDR3 reads TGTGCCAGCAGTGGGGGTGGTGAGCAGTTCTTC. The encoded protein is CASSGGGEQFF.

This clonotype has only a few counts. The genes are TRBV28 and TRBJ1-2, with unresolved D. CDR3 size: 15 residues. Germline V gene data show CDR1 as MDHEN and CDR2 as SYDVKM. Trimming stripped 0 bases from V and 3 bases from J, with 11 bases between. In DNA form, the CDR3 reads TGTGCCAGCAGTTTATGGGGCAGTGGGGACTATGGCTACACCTTC. Residues: CASSLWGSGDYGYTF.

The table lists this clonotype with many counts. The gene calls are TRBV20-1 and TRBJ2-1; weak D call: TRBD1 (5 bases). CDR3 size: 14 residues. CDR1 is DFQATT and CDR2 is SNEGSKA in the germline V gene (reference sequence). Trimming left V 0 bases short and J 4 bases short, with 10 bases between. The CDR3 sequence is CSARDGARYNEQFF. CDR3 in DNA: TGCAGTGCTAGAGATGGGGCTCGGTACAATGAGCAGTTCTTC.

The chain recombines TRBV3-1 with TRBJ1-2; no clear D gene. Looked up from germline, CDR1 is LGHDT and CDR2 is YNNKEL (reference sequence). Trimming removed 0 bases from V and 2 bases from J, with 10 bases in between. CDR3 length equals 15 residues. CDR3 nucleotide sequence: TGTGCCAGCAGCCAAGATTTGGGCGGAAACTATGGCTACACCTTC. It yields the protein CASSQDLGGNYGYTF.

The table lists this clonotype with a few counts. The chain recombines TRBV19 with TRBJ2-7; 13 bases match TRBD2. CDR1 and CDR2 from the germline V gene are LNHDA and SQIVND (reference sequence). Losses at the gene ends were 3 bases for V and 7 bases for J; bases not matched to a gene: 12. The CDR3 loop spans 17 amino acids. The CDR3 is CASSITSGRARGLEQYF. In DNA, the CDR3 is TGTGCCAGTAGTATCACTAGCGGGAGGGCCCGGGGTTTGGAGCAGTACTTC.

This clonotype was seen ten or more times. The genes are TRBV3-1 and TRBJ1-5; D unresolved. V was shortened by 1 base and J by 3 bases, with 7 bases between the two germline ends. Germline V gene sequence: CDR1 LGHDT, CDR2 YNNKEL (reference sequence). The CDR3 is 14 amino acids. The CDR3 DNA follows: TGTGCCAGCAGCCAAGGCAGGTTCAATCAGCCCCAGCATTTT. Its protein product is CASSQGRFNQPQHF.

This clonotype has a count of ten or more. The chain carries TRBV18 and TRBJ2-7, with TRBD1 matching 9 bases. Looked up from germline, CDR1 is KGHSH and CDR2 is LQKENI. The CDR3 is 15 amino acids. The J segment lost 5 bases and the V segment lost 6 bases, leaving 11 bases of the junction unmatched. The CDR3 DNA is TGTGCCAGCTCGCTCGCGGGGACAGGGTCAGACGAGCAGTACTTC. The encoded protein is CASSLAGTGSDEQYF.

The V and J genes are TRBV12-3 or TRBV12-4 and TRBJ1-2, with a possible D match to TRBD1 (6 bases). Trimming pared 5 bases from V and 3 bases from J, leaving 13 bases between. The CDR3 covers 14 residues. As DNA, the CDR3 is TGTGCCAGCAGTAAGGACAGCACCTACTATGGCTACACCTTC. Its translation: CASSKDSTYYGYTF.

This clonotype was seen many times. The genes are TRBV12-3 or TRBV12-4 and TRBJ1-5; D remains unclear. The CDR3 runs 14 residues. V lost 5 bases, J lost 2 bases, and 10 bases lay in between. CDR3 protein: CASSEGRGNQPQHF. Here the CDR3 DNA reads TGTGCCAGCAGTGAGGGAAGGGGCAATCAGCCCCAGCATTTT.

This clonotype was counted at least ten times. The J gene is TRBJ2-1, the V gene TRBV30; 11 nucleotides agree with TRBD1. Germline V gives CDR1 GTSNPN, CDR2 SVGIG (reference sequence). The V gene end was trimmed by 1 base and the J gene end by 4 bases; junction bases not matched to a gene: 3. The CDR3 consists of 15 residues. DNA for the CDR3: TGTGCCTGGAGTGGGACAGGGGGCTATTACAATGAGCAGTTCTTC. It specifies CAWSGTGGYYNEQFF.